The 22 T cell receptor beta chains given below trace back to one sample, sequenced in a study of blood T cells in healthy people across ages (dated by TCRdb to about 2015). Library preparation used 5' RACE. The sequencer listed for this sample is Illumina HiSeq 2500. A second PCR of roughly 7 to 11 cycles was performed with a sample-barcoded 5' primer and a J-beta primer mix. TCRdb reprocessed the public reads (quality trimming at Q25 with fastp, clone calling with MiXCR) and kept in-frame beta chains. Entries are consolidated by CDR3 protein sequence, retaining the most common genes and DNA. The sample table contains 450,000 to 600,000 distinct CDR3 sequences; only one count was recorded for about 28% of them. Together, the top ten hold roughly 3.5% of the sample. This sample was also put to use in a study of T cells of mothers and their children.

The sequencing sample was made of blood. Receptors were obtained from a boy younger than 10 in good health.

This CDR3 reads CASSRQRGIAKNIQYF. For the CDR3, the DNA is TGTGCCAGCAGCCGACAGCGTGGAATAGCCAAAAACATTCAGTACTTC. The chain has TRBV7-9 and TRBJ2-4; D is possibly TRBD1 (5 bases). The CDR3 runs to 16 residues. V lost 5 bases, J lost 0 bases, and 14 bases lay in between. Germline-derived CDR1 and CDR2 are SEHNR and FQNEAQ (reference sequence).

The sample holds a few counts of this clonotype. V and J are TRBV30 and TRBJ2-7; tentative D call: TRBD2 (5 bases). The V end was cut by 0 bases, the J end by 3 bases, with 21 bases between. Germline CDR1 is GTSNPN and CDR2 is SVGIG (reference sequence). This CDR3 contains 17 residues. The CDR3 spells CAWSVTISLVDVYEQYF. The CDR3 coding sequence is TGTGCCTGGAGTGTGACTATAAGTCTGGTCGACGTCTACGAGCAGTACTTC.

This clonotype was picked up a small number of times. The chain has TRBV12-3 or TRBV12-4 and TRBJ2-4, with 9 positions matching TRBD1. J was trimmed by 6 bases and V by 5 bases; bases with no gene match: 5. This CDR3 region has 14 residues. CDR3 DNA sequence: TGTGCCAGCAGTGAGGGACAGGGAGGAAACATTCAGTACTTC. This gives the protein CASSEGQGGNIQYF.

Of note for this clonotype: The CDR3 does not close with the conserved phenylalanine or tryptophan, likely indicating a read error. The CDR3 DNA follows: TGCGCCAGCAGCTTGGGGCAACCGCGCTATGGCTACACCCTC. Protein: CASSLGQPRYGYTL. This sequence joins TRBV5-1 and TRBJ1-2, with D unclear. Trimming shortened V by 0 bases and J by 4 bases, and 10 bases separated the two germline ends. The CDR3 spans 14 residues. Germline assignment: CDR1 SGHRS and CDR2 YFSETQ.

The chain has TRBV2 and TRBJ1-1; tentatively, D is TRBD1 (6 bases). Germline V CDR1 and CDR2: SNHLY, FYNNEI. The CDR3 is made up of 14 amino acids. With 8 bases removed from V and 12 bases from J, the gap between germline ends came to 25 bases. CDR3 region: CASPEGGPRDRTFF. In DNA, the CDR3 is TGTGCCAGCCCTGAGGGGGGGCCCCGGGATCGGACTTTCTTT.

This chain links TRBV2 with TRBJ2-5; D unclear. Germline assignment: CDR1 SNHLY and CDR2 FYNNEI. The CDR3 runs to 13 residues. V lost 8 bases and J 3 bases, leaving 13 bases between the germline ends. The CDR3 spells CASENTVKETQYF. CDR3 DNA: TGTGCCAGCGAGAACACTGTAAAAGAGACCCAGTACTTC.

This clonotype was seen only a few times. J is TRBJ2-7 and V is TRBV10-3, with no clear D. The germline V gene has CDR1 ENHRY and CDR2 SYGVKD. V lost 3 bases to trimming and J lost 3 bases, with 9 bases between them. The CDR3 contains 13 residues. The CDR3: CAISEGLGYEQYF. CDR3 in DNA: TGTGCCATCAGTGAAGGGCTGGGCTACGAGCAGTACTTC.

This chain joins TRBV15 and TRBJ2-2, with D tentatively TRBD2 (6 bases). Germline V gives CDR1 LNHNV, CDR2 YYDKDF (reference sequence). The CDR3 is 14 amino acids. V lost 1 base and J lost 13, with 16 bases in between. The CDR3 loop is CATSRGGTPKRLFF. The CDR3 DNA reads TGTGCCACCAGCAGAGGCGGGACTCCTAAAAGGCTGTTTTTT.

The gene calls are TRBV6-5 and TRBJ1-2, with TRBD1 as a possible D gene (5 bases). CDR3 length: 12 residues. The ends were cut back, 4 bases at V and 6 bases at J, with 9 bases in the middle. CDR1 and CDR2 (germline): MNHEY, SVGAGI. The DNA for the CDR3 is TGTGCCAGCAGTTCCGCAGGGAATGGCTACACCTTC. This codes for CASSSAGNGYTF.

This clonotype was detected only once. The chain uses TRBV20-1 and TRBJ2-1, with 9 nucleotides matching TRBD2. Germline CDR1 and CDR2: DFQATT and SNEGSKA (reference sequence). The V segment lost 0 bases and the J segment 5 bases; nucleotides outside the gene matches: 11. This CDR3 has 17 residues. The CDR3 loop reads CSARDYVKRGANNEQFF. DNA for the CDR3: TGCAGTGCTAGAGATTACGTTAAGCGGGGGGCCAACAATGAGCAGTTCTTC.

This clonotype has just one count. The junction does not match germline at one end; this may be a read error. The chain combines TRBV5-1 with TRBJ2-5; no firm D call. Germline V gene lookup returns CDR1 SGHRS and CDR2 YFSETQ. The CDR3 consists of 15 residues. The CDR3 DNA reads as TGCGCCAGCAGCTCTCGGCCTGCCGACCGAGAGACCCACTACTTC. The encoded protein is CASSSRPADRETHYF.

The chain is built from TRBV29-1 and TRBJ1-1; 7 bases map to TRBD1. Germline CDR1 and CDR2: SQVTM and ANQGSEA. CDR3 length: 13 residues. Trimming cost V 6 bases and J 0 bases; bases outside gene matches: 4. In DNA, the CDR3 is TGCAGCGTACCACAGGGGCTGAACACTGAAGCTTTCTTT. Translating gives CSVPQGLNTEAFF.

This clonotype was recorded once. The chain is built from TRBV25-1 and TRBJ1-1, with D possibly matching TRBD1 (5 bases). CDR1 is MGHDK, CDR2 SYGVNS, per germline. Trimming removed 7 bases at V and 0 bases at J, with 9 bases between. CDR3 length: 13 amino acids. The CDR3 nucleotides read TGTGCCAGCACCGGGACCGTGAACACTGAAGCTTTCTTT. It is translated as CASTGTVNTEAFF. The entire variable domain, with the rest obtained from reference TRBV25-1 and TRBJ1-1, is as follows: EADIYQTPRYLVIGTGKKITLECSQTMGHDKMYWYQQDPGMELHLIHYSYGVNSTEKGDLSSESTVSRIRTEHFPLTLESARPSHTSQYLCASTGTVNTEAFFGQGTRLTVV.

V and J are TRBV5-1 and TRBJ2-2; D gene unclear. The CDR3 has 15 residues. V shed 4 bases and J shed 8 bases, with 18 bases lying between them. Per the germline V gene, CDR1 is SGHRS and CDR2 is YFSETQ. This chain's CDR3 is CASSPTRYPGGELFF. The CDR3, as DNA: TGCGCCAGCAGCCCGACGAGATACCCTGGTGGGGAGCTGTTTTTT.

CDR3 DNA: TGTGCCAGCAACCAGGGGACAGGGAGGAGGGATGAGCAGTTCTTC. It is translated as CASNQGTGRRDEQFF. The chain has TRBV4-2 and TRBJ2-1; TRBD1 aligns across 9 bases. Germline CDR1 LGHNA, CDR2 YNFKEQ. This CDR3 spans 15 amino acids. With V trimmed by 7 bases and J by 8 bases, 12 bases remained unmatched.

This chain connects TRBV2 to TRBJ2-5; unclear D gene. This CDR3 has 13 residues. Germline CDR1 and CDR2: SNHLY and FYNNEI. The V end lost 4 bases, the J end lost 0 bases, and 6 bases lay between the germline ends. The CDR3 nucleotides read TGTGCCAGCAGTGGGAGCTACCAAGAGACCCAGTACTTC. Protein product: CASSGSYQETQYF.

The V and J genes are TRBV9 and TRBJ1-2, with a possible D match to TRBD1 (5 bases). CDR3 size: 15 residues. V lost 0 bases and J 3 bases, leaving 12 bases between the germline ends. Per germline, CDR1 SGDLS and CDR2 YYNGEE. Here the CDR3 DNA reads TGTGCCAGCAGCGTAGATGGAGGGGTAGACTATGGCTACACCTTC. It yields the protein CASSVDGGVDYGYTF. Drawing the rest from reference TRBV9 and TRBJ1-2, the complete variable domain is DSGVTQTPKHLITATGQRVTLRCSPRSGDLSVYWYQQSLDQGLQFLIQYYNGEERAKGNILERFSAQQFPDLHSELNLSSLELGDSALYFCASSVDGGVDYGYTFGSGTRLTVV.

This chain joins TRBV5-5 and TRBJ1-1; D remains ambiguous. Trimming removed 4 bases at V and 1 base at J, with 8 bases between. The CDR3 spans 13 residues. Germline V gives CDR1 SGHKS, CDR2 YYEKEE (reference sequence). The CDR3 nucleotides read TGTGCCAGCAGCGCCCTTGAGAACACTGAAGCTTTCTTT. It codes for CASSALENTEAFF.

This clonotype came up a few times. The rearrangement uses TRBV2 and TRBJ1-4; tentatively, D is TRBD1 (5 bases). The germline V gene encodes CDR1 SNHLY and CDR2 FYNNEI. V was cut by 7 bases and J by 5 bases, with 11 bases left in between. This CDR3 has 13 amino acids. CDR3: CASTRDRNEKLFF. The CDR3, as DNA: TGTGCCAGCACACGGGACCGCAATGAAAAACTGTTTTTT. Looking up the rest from reference TRBV2 and TRBJ1-4 gives the full variable domain: EPEVTQTPSHQVTQMGQEVILRCVPISNHLYFYWYRQILGQKVEFLVSFYNNEISEKSEIFDDQFSVERPDGSNFTLKIRSTKLEDSAMYFCASTRDRNEKLFFGSGTQLSVL.

The chain recombines TRBV5-1 with TRBJ2-2, with a tentative D call TRBD1 (6 bases). In germline, CDR1 is SGHRS, CDR2 YFSETQ. The CDR3 is made up of 14 amino acids. Deletions cut 4 bases from V and 4 bases from J, with 11 bases between. The CDR3 DNA follows: TGCGCCAGCAGCCTCACAGGGCGCACCGGGGAGCTGTTTTTT. This codes for CASSLTGRTGELFF.

This clonotype has a handful of counts. The V call is TRBV30, the J call TRBJ1-6; D is ambiguous. Trimming took off 5 bases at V and 0 bases at J, with 14 bases between the two ends. The CDR3 sequence is 16 residues long. Germline lookup yields CDR1 GTSNPN and CDR2 SVGIG (reference sequence). The CDR3 bases are TGTGCCTGGGGGTCTGGGGAAGACTCCTATAATTCACCCCTCCACTTT. It encodes CAWGSGEDSYNSPLHF.

The chain carries TRBV7-9 and TRBJ1-1, with D possibly TRBD1 on 5 matching bases. The CDR3 has 16 residues. The germline CDR1 and CDR2 sequences are SEHNR and FQNEAQ (reference sequence). V was shortened by 4 bases and J by 8 bases, with 23 bases between the two germline ends. CDR3 nucleotides: TGTGCCAGCAGCTCCCCAGGAGGGGCGGAGAAGGGCGAAGCTTTCTTT. This gives the protein CASSSPGGAEKGEAFF.